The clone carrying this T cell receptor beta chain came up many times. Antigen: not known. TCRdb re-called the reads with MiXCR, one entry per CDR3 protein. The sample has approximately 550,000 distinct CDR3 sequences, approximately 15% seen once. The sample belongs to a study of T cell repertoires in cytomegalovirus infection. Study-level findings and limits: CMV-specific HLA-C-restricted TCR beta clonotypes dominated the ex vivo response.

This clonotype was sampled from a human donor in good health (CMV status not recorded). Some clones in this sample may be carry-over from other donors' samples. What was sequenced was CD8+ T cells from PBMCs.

CDR3 residues: CASSRQPFKEETQYF. The DNA of the CDR3 is TGTGCCAGCAGCCGTCAGCCCTTTAAGGAAGAGACCCAGTACTTC. V and J are TRBV7-8 and TRBJ2-5; D remains unclear. V lost 5 bases to trimming and J lost 3 bases, with 16 bases between them. Germline CDR1 SGHVS, CDR2 FQNEAQ. This CDR3 contains 15 residues.